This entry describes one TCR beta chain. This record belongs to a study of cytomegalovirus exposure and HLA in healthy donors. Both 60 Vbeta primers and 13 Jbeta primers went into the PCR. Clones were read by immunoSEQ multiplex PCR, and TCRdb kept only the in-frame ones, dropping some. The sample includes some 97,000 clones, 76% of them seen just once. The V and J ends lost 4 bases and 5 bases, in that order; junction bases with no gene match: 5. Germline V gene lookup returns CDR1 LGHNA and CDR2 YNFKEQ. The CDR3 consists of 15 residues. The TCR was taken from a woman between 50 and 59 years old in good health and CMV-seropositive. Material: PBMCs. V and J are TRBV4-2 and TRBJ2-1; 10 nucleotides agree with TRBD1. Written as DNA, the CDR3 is TGTGCCAGCAGCCCAAGGGACAGGGGACACAATGAGCAGTTCTTC. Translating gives CASSPRDRGHNEQFF.